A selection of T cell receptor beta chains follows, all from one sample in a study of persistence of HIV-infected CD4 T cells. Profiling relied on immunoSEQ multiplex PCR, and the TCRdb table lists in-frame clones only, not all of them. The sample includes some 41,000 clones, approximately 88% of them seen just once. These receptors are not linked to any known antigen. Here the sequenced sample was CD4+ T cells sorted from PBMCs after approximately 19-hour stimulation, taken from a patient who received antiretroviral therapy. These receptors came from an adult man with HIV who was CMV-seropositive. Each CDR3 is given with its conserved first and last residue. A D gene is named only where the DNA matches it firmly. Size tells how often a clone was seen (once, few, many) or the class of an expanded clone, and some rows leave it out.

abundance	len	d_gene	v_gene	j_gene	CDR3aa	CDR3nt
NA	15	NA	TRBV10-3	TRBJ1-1	CAIRYKDGRNTEAFF	TGTGCCATCAGGTATAAGGATGGACGTAACACTGAAGCTTTCTTT
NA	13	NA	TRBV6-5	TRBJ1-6	CASMREFNSPLHF	TGTGCCAGCATGAGGGAATTTAATTCACCCCTCCACTTT
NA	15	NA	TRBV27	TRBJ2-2	CASSKKLDSTGELFF	TGTGCCAGCAGTAAGAAACTGGACAGCACCGGGGAGCTGTTTTTT
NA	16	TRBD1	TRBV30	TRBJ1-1	CAWSGGMDRANTEAFF	TGTGCCTGGAGTGGGGGCATGGACAGGGCGAACACTGAAGCTTTCTTT
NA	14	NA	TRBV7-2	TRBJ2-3	CASSSRPSPDTQYF	TGTGCCAGCAGCTCCAGACCCAGCCCAGATACGCAGTATTTT
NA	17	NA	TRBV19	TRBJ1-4	CASSNSRDVGIREKLFF	TGTGCCAGTAGTAATAGTCGGGATGTAGGTATACGTGAAAAACTGTTTTTT
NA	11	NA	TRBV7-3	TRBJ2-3	CASSLSDTQYF	TGTGCCAGCAGCTTGTCAGATACGCAGTATTTT
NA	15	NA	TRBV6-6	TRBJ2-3	CASSPGLLSTDTQYF	TGTGCCAGCAGTCCCGGACTACTTAGCACAGATACGCAGTATTTT
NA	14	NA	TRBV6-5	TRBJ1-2	CASNLGERGYGYTF	TGTGCCAGCAATCTGGGAGAAAGGGGCTACGGCTACACCTTC
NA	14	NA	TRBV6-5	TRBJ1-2	CASSNPQGTSGYTF	TGTGCCAGCAGTAACCCACAGGGAACCTCTGGCTACACCTTC
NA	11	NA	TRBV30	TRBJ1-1	CAWSVETEAFF	TGTGCCTGGAGTGTCGAGACTGAAGCTTTCTTT
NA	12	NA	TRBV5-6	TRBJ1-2	CASSLGGNGYTF	TGTGCCAGCAGCTTGGGGGGTAATGGCTACACCTTC
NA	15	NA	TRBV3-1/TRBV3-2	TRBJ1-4	CASSQDMQLREKLFF	TGTGCCAGCAGCCAAGATATGCAGTTAAGGGAAAAACTGTTTTTT
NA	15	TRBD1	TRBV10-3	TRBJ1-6	CAIRETGGYNSPLHF	TGTGCCATCAGAGAGACAGGGGGCTATAATTCACCCCTCCACTTT
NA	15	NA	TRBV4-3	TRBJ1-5	CASSQERHRNQPQHF	TGCGCCAGCAGCCAAGAAAGACACCGAAATCAGCCCCAGCATTTT
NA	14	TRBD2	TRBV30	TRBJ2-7	CAWSAGGPLREQYF	TGTGCCTGGAGTGCGGGGGGTCCCTTGAGGGAGCAGTACTTC
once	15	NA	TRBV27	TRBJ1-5	CASSYNGQINQPQHF	TGTGCCAGCAGCTATAACGGACAGATCAATCAGCCCCAGCATTTT
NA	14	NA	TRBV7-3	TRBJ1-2	CASSLDVLGAGYTF	TGTGCCAGCAGTTTGGACGTATTAGGGGCTGGCTACACCTTC
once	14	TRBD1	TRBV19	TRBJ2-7	CASSLTGVSYEQYF	TGTGCCAGTAGTTTAACAGGGGTCTCCTACGAGCAGTACTTC
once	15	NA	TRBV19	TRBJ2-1	CASSMVSGKKGEQFF	TGTGCCAGTAGTATGGTTAGCGGAAAGAAGGGGGAGCAGTTCTTC
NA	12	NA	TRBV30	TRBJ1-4	CARTGFGEKLFF	TGTGCCCGAACGGGATTTGGCGAAAAACTGTTTTTT
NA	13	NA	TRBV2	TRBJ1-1	CASSGGMNTEAFF	TGTGCCAGCAGTGGGGGCATGAACACTGAAGCTTTCTTT
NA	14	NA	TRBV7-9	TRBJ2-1	CASSSVYRVFEQFF	TGTGCCAGCAGCTCCGTCTACAGGGTTTTTGAGCAGTTCTTC
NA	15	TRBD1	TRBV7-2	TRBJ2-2	CASSPGTGGGGELFF	TGTGCCAGCAGCCCAGGGACAGGGGGAGGCGGGGAGCTGTTTTTT
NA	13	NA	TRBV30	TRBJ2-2	CAWIKGHAGELFF	TGTGCCTGGATAAAAGGACACGCCGGGGAGCTGTTTTTT
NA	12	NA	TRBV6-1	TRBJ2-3	CASSEVTDTQYF	TGTGCCAGCAGTGAAGTAACCGATACGCAGTATTTT
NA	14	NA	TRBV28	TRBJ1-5	CASSLRGEDQPQHF	TGTGCCAGCAGTTTAAGAGGGGAGGATCAGCCCCAGCATTTT
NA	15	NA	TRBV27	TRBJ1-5	CASSLQGRMNQPQHF	TGTGCCAGCAGTTTACAAGGGCGGATGAATCAGCCCCAGCATTTT
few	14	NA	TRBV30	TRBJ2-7	CAWNPGFQWGEQYF	TGTGCCTGGAATCCCGGGTTCCAATGGGGCGAGCAGTACTTC
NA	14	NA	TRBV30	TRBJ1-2	CAWSPQGPGYGYTF	TGTGCCTGGAGTCCCCAGGGACCGGGGTATGGCTACACCTTC
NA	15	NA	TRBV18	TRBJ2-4	CASSPIFLAKNIQYF	TGTGCCAGCTCACCAATATTTCTAGCCAAAAACATTCAGTACTTC
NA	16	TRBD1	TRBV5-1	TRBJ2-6	CASSLGTGFGANVLTF	TGCGCCAGCAGCTTGGGGACAGGGTTCGGGGCCAACGTCCTGACTTTC
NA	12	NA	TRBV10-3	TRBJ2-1	CATWSGQGEQFF	TGTGCCACCTGGTCGGGGCAGGGTGAGCAGTTCTTC
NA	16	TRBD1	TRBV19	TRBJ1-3	CASSLGQVSSGNTIYF	TGTGCCAGTAGTCTAGGACAGGTAAGCTCTGGAAACACCATATATTTT
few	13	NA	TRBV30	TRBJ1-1	CAWIPGRTTEAFF	TGTGCCTGGATTCCAGGGCGAACTACTGAAGCTTTCTTT
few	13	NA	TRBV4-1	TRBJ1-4	CASSQLYNEKLFF	TGCGCCAGCAGCCAACTATATAATGAAAAACTGTTTTTT
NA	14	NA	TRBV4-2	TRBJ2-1	CASSQDKDFNEQFF	TGTGCCAGCAGCCAAGATAAAGATTTCAATGAGCAGTTCTTC
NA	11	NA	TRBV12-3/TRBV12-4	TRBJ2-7	CASSLGYEQYF	TGTGCCAGCAGTTTAGGCTACGAGCAGTACTTC
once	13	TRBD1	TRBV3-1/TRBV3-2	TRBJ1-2	CASTGTAAYGYTF	TGTGCCAGCACTGGGACAGCCGCCTATGGCTACACCTTC
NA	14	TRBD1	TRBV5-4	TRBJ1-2	CASSSDRDVDGYTF	TGTGCCAGCAGCTCGGACAGGGATGTGGATGGCTACACCTTC
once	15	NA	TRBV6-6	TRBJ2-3	CASSFGVWATDTQYF	TGTGCCAGCAGCTTCGGGGTCTGGGCCACAGATACGCAGTATTTT
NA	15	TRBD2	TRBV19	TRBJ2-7	CASSKGLGPVYEQYF	TGTGCCAGTAGTAAGGGACTAGGCCCAGTCTACGAGCAGTACTTC
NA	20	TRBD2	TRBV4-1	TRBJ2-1	CASSQERGTSGVFSYNEQFF	TGCGCCAGCAGCCAGGAGAGGGGGACTAGCGGAGTTTTCTCCTACAATGAGCAGTTCTTC
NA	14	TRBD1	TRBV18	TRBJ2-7	CASSLDRDSYEQYF	TGTGCCAGCTCATTGGACAGGGACTCCTACGAGCAGTACTTC
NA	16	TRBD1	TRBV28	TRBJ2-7	CASSSLRQGAPYEQYF	TGTGCCAGCAGTTCCTTACGACAGGGGGCCCCCTACGAGCAGTACTTC